This T cell receptor (beta chain) was captured in a study of blood T cell repertoires in COVID-19. Profiled with immunoSEQ multiplex PCR; TCRdb holds only in-frame clones, not every one. The sample comprises more than 80,000 clones, about four fifths of which are singletons, and more than 13% rests with the top ten. This CDR3 region has 14 residues. Germline CDR1 is LGHDT and CDR2 is YNNKEL (reference sequence). The ends were cut back, 3 bases at V and 0 bases at J, with 5 bases in the middle. The rearrangement joins TRBV3-1 (or the pseudogene TRBV3-2) to TRBJ2-2, with D unresolved. This sequence originates from an older woman with acute or convalescent COVID-19. The sequenced sample was peripheral blood. CDR3 amino acids: CASSHNTNTGELFF. CDR3 in DNA: TGTGCCAGCAGCCACAACACGAACACCGGGGAGCTGTTTTTT.